These 3 T cell receptor beta chains originate from one sample sequenced in a study of CXCR3-negative and CXCR3-positive naive CD8 T cells. The libraries of TRB cDNA were prepared using 5' RACE with UMI labels. TCRdb re-called the 5' RACE reads, yielding one record per CDR3 amino acid sequence without DNA. Reported are tens of thousands of distinct CDR3 sequences; the ten largest clones contain around 1.5%. Sequencing was carried out using naive CXCR3- CD8+ T cells from blood. Regarding subset: CD45RO-CCR7+CD27+CD95- naive CD8+ T cells lacking CXCR3 (TNR3-). The receptor source for this set is a human donor in good health. Some clones in this sample may be carry-over from other donors' samples.

This chain links TRBV20-1 with TRBJ2-5; TCRdb designates TRBD2, a call that cannot be tested without DNA. This CDR3 contains 14 residues. Germline V lookup: CDR1 DFQATT, CDR2 SNEGSKA (reference sequence). The CDR3 reads CSARPQGGQETQYF.

The chain joins TRBV7-9 to TRBJ2-1; TCRdb's D call of TRBD2 is untestable without DNA. Germline CDR1 reads SEHNR; CDR2 reads FQNEAQ (reference sequence). The CDR3 covers 17 residues. The CDR3: CASSSPLAGGPLGEQFF.

V gene TRBV13 combines with J gene TRBJ2-7; no DNA is available, so the TRBD1 call from TCRdb remains unchecked. CDR1 and CDR2 from the germline V gene are PRHDT and FYEKMQ (reference sequence). This CDR3 is built from 14 residues. The CDR3 reads CASSPPERTYEQYF.